These 12 T cell receptor beta chains were all obtained from the same sample, sequenced in a study of T-cell reconstitution after alpha-beta-depleted transplantation in children (TCRdb year 2016). The meaning of the sample's treatment or condition label: allogeneic hematopoietic cell transplantation with graft depleted of TCRalphabeta T cells and CD19 B cells. The method behind the library was PCR. TCRdb lists the instrument as Illumina HiSeq 2500. Molecular barcoding was employed in the preparation of TCR libraries, with unique molecular identifiers being used to normalize TCRbeta repertoire quantification. TCRdb applied fastp at Q25 and MiXCR to the public reads, then kept only in-frame beta chains. Identical CDR3 protein sequences are pooled into one entry, listed with their most common genes and DNA. The table for this sample lists some 830,000 distinct CDR3 sequences; 15% to 20% of them were counted only once. The ten largest account for around 5% of the sample.

Sample: PBMCs, mostly from graft donor cells, taken 360 days after TCRalphabeta/CD19-depleted stem cell transplant. The receptors derive from a male patient younger than 18 who had a stem cell transplant for acute lymphoblastic leukemia, so the T cells may come from the graft donor.

The rearrangement links TRBV7-6 to TRBJ2-5, with a possible D match to TRBD1 (5 bases). The CDR3 totals 16 residues. Deletions cut 4 bases from V and 6 bases from J, with 21 bases between. Germline CDR1 is SGHVS and CDR2 is FNYEAQ. CDR3 sequence: CASSSSVAGRIKTQYF. The CDR3 region has the DNA TGTGCCAGCAGCTCGTCCGTCGCAGGGCGGATTAAGACCCAGTACTTC.

This clonotype was recorded many times. The chain recombines TRBV12-3 or TRBV12-4 with TRBJ2-3; D is possibly TRBD1 (5 bases). The CDR3 spans 15 residues. The ends were cut back, 2 bases at V and 2 bases at J, with 11 bases in the middle. CDR3 in DNA: TGTGCCAGCAGTTTACCGGCAGGGCTCACAGATACGCAGTATTTT. The encoded protein is CASSLPAGLTDTQYF.

There are a few counts of this clonotype. J is TRBJ2-5 and V is TRBV29-1; tentative D call: TRBD1 (5 bases). The V end was cut by 6 bases, the J end by 0 bases, with 8 bases between. The CDR3 covers 12 residues. CDR1 SQVTM and CDR2 ANQGSEA come from the germline V gene. The CDR3 spells CSVQGNQETQYF. DNA for the CDR3: TGCAGCGTCCAGGGAAACCAAGAGACCCAGTACTTC.

This clonotype was seen once. The rearrangement uses TRBV7-2 and TRBJ2-7; 8 bases fit TRBD2. V gave up 5 bases and J gave up 2 bases; unmatched junction bases: 5. The CDR3 totals 14 residues. Germline V gene lookup returns CDR1 SGHTA and CDR2 FQGNSA. CDR3 sequence: CASSRWGLAYEQYF. The CDR3 nucleotides are TGTGCCAGCAGCCGATGGGGACTAGCCTACGAGCAGTACTTC.

In its sample, this clonotype was seen once. The chain has TRBV12-3 or TRBV12-4 and TRBJ1-5; TRBD1 matches at 8 bases. J gave up 2 bases and V 11 bases, and 23 bases lay outside the gene matches. The CDR3 extends over 19 amino acids. The CDR3 is CAFWKGPGQVDYGNQPQHF. The DNA for the CDR3 is TGTGCCTTCTGGAAGGGCCCGGGACAGGTCGATTATGGCAATCAGCCCCAGCATTTT.

This clonotype appeared many times. J is TRBJ2-1 and V is TRBV9; 7 nucleotides line up with TRBD2. The CDR3 consists of 16 residues. V shed 0 bases and J 8 bases; nucleotides not matched to a gene: 11. The V gene's germline CDR1 is SGDLS and CDR2 YYNGEE. CDR3 region: CASSVGGDGRFYEQFF. CDR3 in DNA: TGTGCCAGCAGCGTAGGAGGAGACGGGAGGTTCTATGAGCAGTTCTTC.

This chain links TRBV5-6 with TRBJ1-6, with D tentatively TRBD1 (5 bases). The CDR3 has 18 residues. V was clipped by 0 bases and J by 0 bases, with 13 bases between them. Germline V CDR1 and CDR2: SGHDT, YYEEEE. CDR3 in amino acids: CASSLGGPLSSYNSPLHF. In DNA form, the CDR3 reads TGTGCCAGCAGCTTGGGGGGCCCCTTGAGCTCCTATAATTCACCCCTCCACTTT.

This clonotype was found a few times. This chain connects TRBV7-2 to TRBJ2-4, with TRBD2 as a possible D gene (5 bases). CDR3 length: 15 residues. Trimming shortened V by 5 bases and J by 3 bases, and 14 bases separated the two germline ends. Germline-derived CDR1 and CDR2 are SGHTA and FQGNSA. The CDR3: CASSQGLKDKNIQYF. The CDR3 bases are TGTGCCAGCAGCCAAGGACTTAAGGACAAAAACATTCAGTACTTC.

The rearrangement links TRBV6-5 to TRBJ2-3; D gene unclear. Germline V gene sequence: CDR1 MNHEY, CDR2 SVGAGI. The CDR3 has 17 residues. Trimming pared 2 bases from V and 4 bases from J, leaving 19 bases between. The CDR3 is CASSYLSPRRMADTQYF. CDR3 DNA: TGTGCCAGCAGTTACCTCTCCCCTAGACGTATGGCAGATACGCAGTATTTT.

V gene TRBV9 combines with J gene TRBJ2-1; 11 bases align to TRBD2. This CDR3 region has 17 residues. Trimming removed 4 bases from V and 7 bases from J; junction bases left unmatched: 13. From germline, CDR1 is SGDLS and CDR2 YYNGEE. CDR3: CASSLDPTSGRSNEQFF. The CDR3 DNA reads as TGTGCCAGCAGCCTCGACCCTACTAGCGGGAGATCGAATGAGCAGTTCTTC.

The gene calls are TRBV7-9 and TRBJ1-5; D possibly corresponds to TRBD1 (5 bases). CDR3 length: 15 amino acids. Germline V CDR1 and CDR2: SEHNR, FQNEAQ (reference sequence). V lost 1 base, J lost 3 bases, and 10 bases lay in between. The CDR3 here is CASSLGQRLNQPQHF. The CDR3 DNA sequence: TGTGCCAGCAGCTTAGGACAGAGACTCAATCAGCCCCAGCATTTT.

This chain joins TRBV5-6 and TRBJ2-1; 8 bases are shared with TRBD2. This CDR3 is 16 amino acids long. Germline V lookup: CDR1 SGHDT, CDR2 YYEEEE. Losses at the gene ends were 1 base for V and 2 bases for J; bases not matched to a gene: 5. CDR3 DNA: TGTGCCAGCAGCTTGTACGTAGCGGGGACCTACAATGAGCAGTTCTTC. As protein: CASSLYVAGTYNEQFF.